The clone carrying this T cell receptor beta chain came up a few times. What it binds is unknown. These data are taken from a study of relationships among human T cell subsets. CD8+ T cells were isolated by anti-CD4 multisort bead depletion, then anti-CD8 bead selection. Study-wide points: Many CDR3s were shared across Th1, Th2 and regulatory subsets. Across seven subsets, gene usage, CDR3 length and N-additions did not differ significantly. Clones with over 100 reads held over 60% of CD8+ cytotoxic sequences.

The T cell receptor alpha and beta CDR3 regions were amplified from mRNA by semiquantitative ARM-PCR. ARM-PCR used tagged nested gene-specific primers, then communal superprimers for exponential amplification. Before the second round, exonuclease removed the nested primers. TCRdb re-called the multiplex PCR reads through MiXCR, storing one row per CDR3 protein. The data show a few thousand distinct CDR3 sequences, about 68% seen once. This CDR3 is built from 18 residues. Germline V gene sequence: CDR1 MDHEN, CDR2 SYDVKM. The ends lost 5 bases at V and 0 bases at J; junction bases unmatched: 13. This clonotype was sampled from a man aged 35 to 55 in good health. The source material was CD8+ T cells sorted from blood. The J gene is TRBJ2-3, the V gene TRBV28; 8 bases are a match to TRBD2. This chain's CDR3 is CASSLYSLTSASTDTQYF. In DNA form, the CDR3 reads TGTGCCAGCAGTCTCTACTCCCTGACTAGCGCTAGCACAGATACGCAGTATTTT.